This entry lists 12 T cell receptor beta chains sequenced from one sample in a study of OX40 agonist ivuxolimab in advanced cancers. Assay used: immunoSEQ multiplex PCR; TCRdb lists only in-frame clones, some missing. This sample has more than 30,000 clones, with about 88% found just once. Sequenced material: CD4+ or CD8+ T cells sorted from blood, taken in a trial of the OX40 agonist ivuxolimab. All receptors come from an adult with an advanced solid tumor such as melanoma, head and neck, liver or kidney cancer.

The rearrangement links TRBV11-2 to TRBJ2-3; D not resolved. The germline V gene encodes CDR1 SGHAT and CDR2 FQNNGV. There are 16 residues in the CDR3. Trimming took 1 base from V and 0 from J, leaving 11 bases between them. For the CDR3, the DNA is TGTGCCAGCAGCTTAGGAATCCAGGAGAGCACAGATACGCAGTATTTT. Protein: CASSLGIQESTDTQYF. The complete variable domain, with remaining parts taken from reference TRBV11-2 and TRBJ2-3, reads EAGVAQSPRYKIIEKRQSVAFWCNPISGHATLYWYQQILGQGPKLLIQFQNNGVVDDSQLPKDRFSAERLKGVDSTLKIQPAKLEDSAVYLCASSLGIQESTDTQYFGPGTRLTVL.

The chain combines TRBV27 with TRBJ1-1; unclear D gene. The CDR3 contains 14 residues. CDR1 is MNHEY, CDR2 SMNVEV, per germline (reference sequence). V dropped 1 base and J dropped 0 bases, with 6 bases sitting between them. CDR3 coding DNA: TGTGCCAGCAGTTTATTAGGCATGAACACTGAAGCTTTCTTT. Translation: CASSLLGMNTEAFF.

The genes are TRBV28 and TRBJ1-1; D not resolved. Germline V gene data show CDR1 as MDHEN and CDR2 as SYDVKM. The CDR3 covers 15 residues. Trimming cost V 1 base and J 0 bases, with 9 bases left between them. The CDR3 sequence is CASSLFGEVNTEAFF. Here the CDR3 DNA reads TGTGCCAGCAGTTTATTTGGGGAGGTGAACACTGAAGCTTTCTTT. Full variable domain (remainder filled in from reference TRBV28 and TRBJ1-1): DVKVTQSSRYLVKRTGEKVFLECVQDMDHENMFWYRQDPGLGLRLIYFSYDVKMKEKGDIPEGYSVSREKKERFSLILESASTNQTSMYLCASSLFGEVNTEAFFGQGTRLTVV.

V and J are TRBV7-8 and TRBJ2-7, with D possibly matching TRBD2 (6 bases). Trimming removed 2 bases from V and 5 bases from J, with 16 bases in between. The germline V gene has CDR1 SGHVS and CDR2 FQNEAQ. The CDR3 has 15 residues. CDR3 amino acids: CASSLWAGNLDEQYF. As DNA, the CDR3 is TGTGCCAGCAGCTTATGGGCGGGGAATCTCGACGAGCAGTACTTC.

The gene calls are TRBV28 and TRBJ2-7, with TRBD2 matching over 11 bases. V shed 3 bases and J 3 bases; nucleotides not matched to a gene: 13. The germline CDR1 and CDR2 sequences are MDHEN and SYDVKM. This CDR3 contains 18 residues. CDR3 protein: CASSFPATSGSPNYEQYF. CDR3 DNA: TGTGCCAGCAGTTTCCCAGCTACTAGCGGGAGTCCCAACTACGAGCAGTACTTC.

The chain combines TRBV15 with TRBJ2-7; possible D gene TRBD1, 6 bases. The germline V and J ends were trimmed by 3 bases and 0 bases, with 18 bases remaining between them. CDR1 LNHNV and CDR2 YYDKDF come from the germline V gene (reference sequence). CDR3 length: 17 amino acids. DNA of the CDR3: TGTGCCACCAGCAGCGACGGCAGGGGCCAGAGCTCCTACGAGCAGTACTTC. Protein sequence: CATSSDGRGQSSYEQYF. The full variable domain, rest sourced from reference TRBV15 and TRBJ2-7, is DAMVIQNPRYQVTQFGKPVTLSCSQTLNHNVMYWYQQKSSQAPKLLFHYYDKDFNNEADTPDNFQSRRPNTSFCFLDIRSPGLGDTAMYLCATSSDGRGQSSYEQYFGPGTRLTVT.

This clone was observed a few times. The V and J genes are TRBV10-1 and TRBJ2-1, with 14 bases fitting TRBD2. The CDR3 runs 13 residues. With 6 bases clipped from V and 15 bases from J, the junction kept 7 bases outside the gene matches. Germline-derived CDR1 and CDR2 are WNHNN and SYGVQD (reference sequence). In DNA, the CDR3 is TGCGCCAGCAGAGGACTAGCGGGAGGCCCTCTGTTCTTC. Its protein is CASRGLAGGPLFF.

The genes are TRBV29-1 and TRBJ2-3; TRBD2 matches 12 bases. Germline CDR1 SQVTM, CDR2 ANQGSEA. There are 18 residues in the CDR3. V was pared by 2 bases and J by 0 bases, with 9 bases of the junction left unmatched. The CDR3 DNA is TGCAGCGTTGAACCCGGGGGACTAGCGGGCTTTAGCACAGATACGCAGTATTTT. It codes for CSVEPGGLAGFSTDTQYF.

V gene TRBV9 combines with J gene TRBJ2-7, with 10 bases lining up with TRBD2. The V gene end was trimmed by 0 bases and the J gene end by 0 bases; junction bases not matched to a gene: 3. The length of the CDR3 is 16 residues. From germline, CDR1 is SGDLS and CDR2 YYNGEE. The CDR3 DNA reads as TGTGCCAGCAGCGTAGCGGAGCGGGAGGGCTCCTACGAGCAGTACTTC. It specifies CASSVAEREGSYEQYF.

The chain links TRBV27 to TRBJ2-5; no definite D call. The end of the DNA aligns better with TRBJ2-7, so the J call may be wrong. Looked up from germline, CDR1 is MNHEY and CDR2 is SMNVEV (reference sequence). CDR3 size: 13 residues. CDR3 sequence (DNA): TGTGCCAGCAGTTTAAACAGTTACTACGAGCAGTACTTC. Translating gives CASSLNSYYEQYF.

V gene TRBV6-1 combines with J gene TRBJ2-7; D is possibly TRBD1 (5 bases). The germline gives CDR1 MNHNS, CDR2 SASEGT. The CDR3 consists of 14 residues. Trimming took 2 bases from V and 3 from J, leaving 11 bases between them. CDR3 residues: CASSETGRVYEQYF. CDR3 nucleotides: TGTGCCAGCAGTGAAACAGGAAGGGTCTACGAGCAGTACTTC.

This chain uses TRBV5-4 with TRBJ1-1; D is undetermined. Trimming stripped 2 bases from V and 7 bases from J, with 9 bases between. The germline gives CDR1 SGHNT, CDR2 YYREEE (reference sequence). This CDR3 contains 12 residues. The DNA of the CDR3 is TGTGCCAGCAGCTTCATATGGGTTGAAGCTTTCTTT. Its protein product is CASSFIWVEAFF. Drawing the rest from reference TRBV5-4 and TRBJ1-1, the complete variable domain is ETGVTQSPTHLIKTRGQQVTLRCSSQSGHNTVSWYQQALGQGPQFIFQYYREEENGRGNFPPRFSGLQFPNYSSELNVNALELDDSALYLCASSFIWVEAFFGQGTRLTVV.